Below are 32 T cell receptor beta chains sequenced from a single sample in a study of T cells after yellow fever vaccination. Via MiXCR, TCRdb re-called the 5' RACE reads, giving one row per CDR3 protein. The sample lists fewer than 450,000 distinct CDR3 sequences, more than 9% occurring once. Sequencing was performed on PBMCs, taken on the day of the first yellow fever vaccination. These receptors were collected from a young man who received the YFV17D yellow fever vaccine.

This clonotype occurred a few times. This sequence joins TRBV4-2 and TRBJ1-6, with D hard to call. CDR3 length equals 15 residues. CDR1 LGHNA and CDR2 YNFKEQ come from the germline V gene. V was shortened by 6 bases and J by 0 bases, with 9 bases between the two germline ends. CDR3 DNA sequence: TGTGCCAGCAGTGTGCCGAGCTCCTATAATTCACCCCTCCACTTT. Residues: CASSVPSSYNSPLHF.

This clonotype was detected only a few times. The CDR3 DNA reads as TGTGCCAGCAGTGAATCTAGACAGGGGGCCTGGCCGCCTGAAGCTTTCTTT. Amino acids: CASSESRQGAWPPEAFF. The chain couples TRBV6-1 to TRBJ1-1; 10 nucleotides line up with TRBD1. The CDR3 totals 17 residues. Germline CDR1 is MNHNS and CDR2 is SASEGT. Trimming removed 2 bases from V and 6 bases from J; junction bases left unmatched: 12.

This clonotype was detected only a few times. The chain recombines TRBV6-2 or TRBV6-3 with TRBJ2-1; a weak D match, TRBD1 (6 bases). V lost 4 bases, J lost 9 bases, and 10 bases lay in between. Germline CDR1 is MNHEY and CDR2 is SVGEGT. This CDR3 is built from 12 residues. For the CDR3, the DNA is TGTGCCAGCAGTTTCAGGGGAAGTGAGCAGTTCTTC. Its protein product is CASSFRGSEQFF.

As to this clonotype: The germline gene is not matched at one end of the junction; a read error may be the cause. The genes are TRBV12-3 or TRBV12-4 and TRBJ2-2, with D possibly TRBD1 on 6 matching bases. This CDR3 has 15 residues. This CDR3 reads CASGLGGSRTGELVF. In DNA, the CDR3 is TGTGCCAGCGGACTTGGGGGCTCTAGGACCGGGGAGCTGGTTTTT.

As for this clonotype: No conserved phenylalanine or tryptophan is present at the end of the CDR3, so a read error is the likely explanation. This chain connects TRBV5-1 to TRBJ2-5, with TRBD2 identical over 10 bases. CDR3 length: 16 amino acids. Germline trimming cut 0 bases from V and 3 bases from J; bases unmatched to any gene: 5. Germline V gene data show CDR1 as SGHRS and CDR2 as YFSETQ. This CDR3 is CASSLGAGGSEETQYL. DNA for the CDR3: TGCGCCAGCAGCTTGGGAGCGGGGGGGTCGGAAGAGACCCAGTACTTA.

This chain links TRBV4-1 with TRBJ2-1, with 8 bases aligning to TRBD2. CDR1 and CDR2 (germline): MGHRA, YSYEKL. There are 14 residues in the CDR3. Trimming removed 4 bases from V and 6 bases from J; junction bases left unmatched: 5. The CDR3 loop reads CASSPGGGLNEQFF. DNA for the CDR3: TGCGCCAGCAGCCCCGGGGGGGGCCTCAATGAGCAGTTCTTC.

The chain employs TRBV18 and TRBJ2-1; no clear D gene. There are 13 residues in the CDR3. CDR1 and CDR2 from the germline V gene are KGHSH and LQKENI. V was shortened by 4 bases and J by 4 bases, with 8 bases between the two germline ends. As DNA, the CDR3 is TGTGCCAGCTCACAAGCACCTTACAATGAGCAGTTCTTC. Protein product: CASSQAPYNEQFF.

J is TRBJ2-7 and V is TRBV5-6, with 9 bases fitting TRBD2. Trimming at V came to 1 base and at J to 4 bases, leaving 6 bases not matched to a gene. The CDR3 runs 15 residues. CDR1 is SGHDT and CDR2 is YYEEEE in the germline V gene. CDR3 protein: CASSLFLAGRYEQYV. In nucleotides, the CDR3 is TGTGCCAGCAGCTTGTTCCTAGCGGGGAGATACGAGCAGTACGTC.

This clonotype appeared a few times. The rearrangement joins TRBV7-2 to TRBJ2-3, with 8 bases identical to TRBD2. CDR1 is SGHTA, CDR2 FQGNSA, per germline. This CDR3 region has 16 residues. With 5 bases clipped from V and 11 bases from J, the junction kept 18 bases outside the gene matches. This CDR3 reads CASSPTGLEVLVGQYF. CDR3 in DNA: TGTGCCAGCAGCCCAACGGGACTAGAGGTTCTCGTGGGGCAGTATTTT.

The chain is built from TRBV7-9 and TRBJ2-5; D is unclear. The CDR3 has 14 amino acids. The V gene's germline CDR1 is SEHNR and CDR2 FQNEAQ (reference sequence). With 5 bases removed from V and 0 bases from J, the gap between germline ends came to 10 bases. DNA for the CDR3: TGTGCCAGCAGCGAGGACGGGTACCAAGAGACCCAGTACTTC. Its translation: CASSEDGYQETQYF.

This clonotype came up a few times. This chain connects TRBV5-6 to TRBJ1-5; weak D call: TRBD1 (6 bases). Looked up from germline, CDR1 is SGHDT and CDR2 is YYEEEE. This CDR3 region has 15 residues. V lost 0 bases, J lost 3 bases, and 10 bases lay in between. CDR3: CASSLEGGPNQPQHF. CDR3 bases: TGTGCCAGCAGCTTGGAGGGGGGGCCCAATCAGCCCCAGCATTTT.

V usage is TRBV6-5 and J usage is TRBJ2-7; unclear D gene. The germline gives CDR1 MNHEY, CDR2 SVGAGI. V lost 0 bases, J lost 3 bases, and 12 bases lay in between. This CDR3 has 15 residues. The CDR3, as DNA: TGTGCCAGCAGTTACTCTCCCGGCCAGTACTACGAGCAGTACTTC. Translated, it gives CASSYSPGQYYEQYF.

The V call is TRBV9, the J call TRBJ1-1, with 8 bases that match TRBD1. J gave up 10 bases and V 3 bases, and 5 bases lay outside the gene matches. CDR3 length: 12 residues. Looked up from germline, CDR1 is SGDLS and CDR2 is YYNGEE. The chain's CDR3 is CASSATGEPAFF. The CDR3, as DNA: TGTGCCAGCAGCGCGACAGGGGAACCAGCTTTCTTT. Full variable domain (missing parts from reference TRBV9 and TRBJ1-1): DSGVTQTPKHLITATGQRVTLRCSPRSGDLSVYWYQQSLDQGLQFLIQYYNGEERAKGNILERFSAQQFPDLHSELNLSSLELGDSALYFCASSATGEPAFFGQGTRLTVV.

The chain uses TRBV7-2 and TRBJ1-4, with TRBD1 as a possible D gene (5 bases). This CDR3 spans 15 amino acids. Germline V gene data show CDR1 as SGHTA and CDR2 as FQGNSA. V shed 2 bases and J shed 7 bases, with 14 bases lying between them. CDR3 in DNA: TGTGCCAGCAGCTTATCCGCCAGGGCCGGTGAAAAACTGTTTTTT. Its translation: CASSLSARAGEKLFF.

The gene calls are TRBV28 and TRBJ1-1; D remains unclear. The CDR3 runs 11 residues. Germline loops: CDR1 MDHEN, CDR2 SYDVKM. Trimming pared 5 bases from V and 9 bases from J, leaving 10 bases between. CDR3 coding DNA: TGTGCCAGCAGTCGGGAGTACAAAGCTTTCTTT. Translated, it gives CASSREYKAFF.

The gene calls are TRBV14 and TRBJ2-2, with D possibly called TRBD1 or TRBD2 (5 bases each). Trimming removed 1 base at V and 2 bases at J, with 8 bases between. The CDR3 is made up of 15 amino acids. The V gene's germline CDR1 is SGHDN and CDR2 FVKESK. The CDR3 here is CASSQVGVNTGELFF. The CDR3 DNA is TGTGCCAGCAGCCAAGTGGGGGTCAACACCGGGGAGCTGTTTTTT.

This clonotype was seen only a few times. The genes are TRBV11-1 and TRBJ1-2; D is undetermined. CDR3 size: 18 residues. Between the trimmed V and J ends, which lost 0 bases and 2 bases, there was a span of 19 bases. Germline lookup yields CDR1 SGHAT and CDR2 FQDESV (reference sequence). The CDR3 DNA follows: TGTGCCAGCAGCTTAGCGCCTGGTGGGCAGGAGGTCAACTATGGCTACACCTTC. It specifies CASSLAPGGQEVNYGYTF.

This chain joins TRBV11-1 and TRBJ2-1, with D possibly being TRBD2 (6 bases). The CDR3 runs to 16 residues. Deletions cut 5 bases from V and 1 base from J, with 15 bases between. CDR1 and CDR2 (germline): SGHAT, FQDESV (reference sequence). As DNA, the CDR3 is TGTGCCAGCAGCCTTAGCTCCCGGGGGTCCTACAATGAGCAGTTCTTC. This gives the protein CASSLSSRGSYNEQFF.

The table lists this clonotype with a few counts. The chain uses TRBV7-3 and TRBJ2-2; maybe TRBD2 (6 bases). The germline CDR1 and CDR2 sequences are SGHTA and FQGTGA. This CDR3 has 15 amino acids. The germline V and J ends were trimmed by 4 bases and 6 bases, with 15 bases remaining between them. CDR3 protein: CASSWVPGGAGELFF. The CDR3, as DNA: TGTGCCAGCAGCTGGGTCCCCGGAGGGGCCGGGGAGCTGTTTTTT.

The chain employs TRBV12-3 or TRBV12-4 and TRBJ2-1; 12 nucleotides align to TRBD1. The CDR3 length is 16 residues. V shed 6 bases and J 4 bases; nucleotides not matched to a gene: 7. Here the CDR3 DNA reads TGTGCCAGCAGGGGGACAGGGGGCGGATTATACAATGAGCAGTTCTTC. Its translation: CASRGTGGGLYNEQFF.

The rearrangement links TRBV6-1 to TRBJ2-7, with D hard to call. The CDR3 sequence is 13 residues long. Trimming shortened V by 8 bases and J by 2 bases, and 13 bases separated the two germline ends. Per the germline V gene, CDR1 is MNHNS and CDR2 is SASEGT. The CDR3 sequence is CASASLGTYEQYV. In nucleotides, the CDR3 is TGTGCCAGCGCCTCCTTGGGGACCTACGAGCAGTACGTC.

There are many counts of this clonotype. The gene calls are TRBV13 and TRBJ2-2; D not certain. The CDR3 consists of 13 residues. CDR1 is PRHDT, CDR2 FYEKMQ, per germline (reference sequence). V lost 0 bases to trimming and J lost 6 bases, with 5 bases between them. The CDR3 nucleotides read TGTGCCAGCAGCTTAGGGGGGTCCGGGGAGCTGTTTTTT. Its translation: CASSLGGSGELFF.

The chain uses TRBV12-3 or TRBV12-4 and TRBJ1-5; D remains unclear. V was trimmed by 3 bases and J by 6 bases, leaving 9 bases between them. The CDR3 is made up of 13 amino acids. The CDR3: CASSFRVSQPQHF. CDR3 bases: TGTGCCAGCAGTTTTCGGGTCAGTCAGCCCCAGCATTTT.

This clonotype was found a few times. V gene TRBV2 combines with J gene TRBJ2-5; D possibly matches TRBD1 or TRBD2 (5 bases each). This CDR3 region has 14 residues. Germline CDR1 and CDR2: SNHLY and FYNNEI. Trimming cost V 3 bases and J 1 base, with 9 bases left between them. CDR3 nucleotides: TGTGCCAGCAGTGACTACGGGGCCCAAGAGACCCAGTACTTC. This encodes CASSDYGAQETQYF.

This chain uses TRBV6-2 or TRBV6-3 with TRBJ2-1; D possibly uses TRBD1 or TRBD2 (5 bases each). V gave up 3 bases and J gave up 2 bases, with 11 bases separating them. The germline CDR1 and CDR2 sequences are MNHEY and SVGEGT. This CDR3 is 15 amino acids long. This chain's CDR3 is CASSYSGGPYNEQFF. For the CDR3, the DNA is TGTGCCAGCAGTTATAGTGGGGGTCCCTACAATGAGCAGTTCTTC.

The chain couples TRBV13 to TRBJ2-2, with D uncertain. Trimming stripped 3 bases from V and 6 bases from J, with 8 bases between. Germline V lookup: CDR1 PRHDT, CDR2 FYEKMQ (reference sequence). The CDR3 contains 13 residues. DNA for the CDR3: TGTGCCAGCAGCTTCCGAAACCCCGGGGAGCTGTTTTTT. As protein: CASSFRNPGELFF.

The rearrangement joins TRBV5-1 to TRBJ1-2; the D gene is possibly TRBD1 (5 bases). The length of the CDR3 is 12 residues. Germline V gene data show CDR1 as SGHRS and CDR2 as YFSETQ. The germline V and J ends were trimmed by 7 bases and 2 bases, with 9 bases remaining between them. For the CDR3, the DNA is TGCGCCAGCGGGACGGGGAACTATGGCTACACCTTC. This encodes CASGTGNYGYTF. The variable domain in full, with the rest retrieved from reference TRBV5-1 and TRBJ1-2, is KAGVTQTPRYLIKTRGQQVTLSCSPISGHRSVSWYQQTPGQGLQFLFEYFSETQRNKGNFPGRFSGRQFSNSRSEMNVSTLELGDSALYLCASGTGNYGYTFGSGTRLTVV.

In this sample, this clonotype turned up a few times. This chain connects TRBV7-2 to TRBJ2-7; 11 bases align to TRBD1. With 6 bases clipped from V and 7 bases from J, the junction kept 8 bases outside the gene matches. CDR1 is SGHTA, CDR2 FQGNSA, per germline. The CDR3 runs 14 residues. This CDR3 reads CASRWGQGGREQYF. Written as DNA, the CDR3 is TGTGCCAGCAGGTGGGGACAGGGGGGGCGAGAGCAGTACTTC.

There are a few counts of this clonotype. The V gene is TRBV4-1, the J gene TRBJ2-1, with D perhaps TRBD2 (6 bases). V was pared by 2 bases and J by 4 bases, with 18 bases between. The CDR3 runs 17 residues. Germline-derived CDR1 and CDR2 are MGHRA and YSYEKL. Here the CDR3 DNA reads TGCGCCAGCAGCCAAAAACCGCGGGACGTTGCGTACAATGAGCAGTTCTTC. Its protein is CASSQKPRDVAYNEQFF.

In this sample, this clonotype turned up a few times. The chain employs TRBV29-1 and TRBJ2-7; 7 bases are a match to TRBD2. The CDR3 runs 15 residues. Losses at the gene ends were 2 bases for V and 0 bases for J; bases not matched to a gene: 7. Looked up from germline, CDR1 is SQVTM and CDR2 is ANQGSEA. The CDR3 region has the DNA TGCAGCGTTGAAAGGGATACGGGGGGCTCCTACGAGCAGTACTTC. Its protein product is CSVERDTGGSYEQYF.

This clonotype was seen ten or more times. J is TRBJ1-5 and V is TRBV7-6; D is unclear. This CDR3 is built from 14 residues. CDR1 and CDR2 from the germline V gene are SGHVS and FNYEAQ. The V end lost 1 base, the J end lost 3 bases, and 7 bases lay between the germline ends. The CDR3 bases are TGTGCCAGCAGCTTAGACGCTAACAATCAGCCCCAGCATTTT. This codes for CASSLDANNQPQHF.

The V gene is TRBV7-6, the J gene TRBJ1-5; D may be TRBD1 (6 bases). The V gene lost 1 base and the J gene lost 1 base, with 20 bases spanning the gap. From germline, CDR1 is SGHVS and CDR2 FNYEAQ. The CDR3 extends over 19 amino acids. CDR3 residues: CASSLEAYRGGGSNQPQHF. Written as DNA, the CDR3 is TGTGCCAGCAGCTTAGAGGCCTATAGGGGGGGTGGGAGCAATCAGCCCCAGCATTTT.